These 26 T cell receptor beta chains originate from one sample sequenced in a study of shared clonotypes between healthy human individuals. Generated by immunoSEQ multiplex PCR, the TCRdb table keeps only in-frame clones and is missing some. The sample gives 1.6 million or so clones, roughly 95% of which show up once; approximately 1.2% is in the top ten. Sequencing used naive CD4+ T cells sorted from blood. Subset reported: CD45RA+ positively selected. The origin of the receptors is a man aged 25 to 45 in good health.

This chain joins TRBV7-9 and TRBJ2-5, with 8 bases aligning to TRBD1. V gave up 3 bases and J gave up 4 bases; unmatched junction bases: 7. The germline gives CDR1 SEHNR, CDR2 FQNEAQ (reference sequence). The CDR3 has 15 residues. The CDR3 bases are TGTGCCAGCAGCTTGGGAGTCGACAGGGGAGAGACCCAGTACTTC. Its protein is CASSLGVDRGETQYF.

The rearrangement uses TRBV7-2 and TRBJ1-2; possibly TRBD1 for D (5 bases). Between the trimmed V and J ends, which lost 2 bases and 1 base, there was a span of 17 bases. Germline values: CDR1 SGHTA, CDR2 FQGNSA. The CDR3 length is 17 residues. The CDR3, as DNA: TGTGCCAGCAGCTTAAACCCGAAGGGAGGGGATAACTATGGCTACACCTTC. This codes for CASSLNPKGGDNYGYTF.

A remark on this clone: The sample has other DNA sequences that encode this CDR3 too. The chain has TRBV27 and TRBJ2-2; maybe TRBD1 (5 bases). V was pared by 3 bases and J by 4 bases, with 6 bases between. Germline assignment: CDR1 MNHEY and CDR2 SMNVEV (reference sequence). This CDR3 has 13 amino acids. DNA for the CDR3: TGTGCCAGCAGTTTGGGGCGCACCGGGGAGCTGTTTTTT. It encodes CASSLGRTGELFF.

This chain links TRBV7-9 with TRBJ2-5; 9 bases fit TRBD1. The ends lost 5 bases at V and 6 bases at J; junction bases unmatched: 10. The V gene's germline CDR1 is SEHNR and CDR2 FQNEAQ (reference sequence). The length of the CDR3 is 15 residues. The CDR3 here is CASSPGQGTPQTQYF. In DNA form, the CDR3 reads TGTGCCAGCAGCCCGGGACAGGGAACGCCACAGACCCAGTACTTC.

This rearrangement joins TRBV5-4 to TRBJ1-1; 8 positions agree with TRBD1. The CDR3 extends over 13 amino acids. Trimming removed 4 bases from V and 7 bases from J; junction bases left unmatched: 6. In germline, CDR1 is SGHNT, CDR2 YYREEE (reference sequence). CDR3 nucleotides: TGTGCCAGCAGCGACCAGGGGGCTAGTGAAGCTTTCTTT. Encoded protein: CASSDQGASEAFF.

This sequence joins TRBV15 and TRBJ1-1; D is uncertain. The CDR3 runs to 13 residues. The V gene lost 4 bases and the J gene lost 1 base, with 7 bases spanning the gap. CDR1 and CDR2 from the germline V gene are LNHNV and YYDKDF (reference sequence). The CDR3 coding sequence is TGTGCCACCAGCACTTCACCGAACACTGAAGCTTTCTTT. Encoded protein: CATSTSPNTEAFF. Full variable domain (missing parts from reference TRBV15 and TRBJ1-1): DAMVIQNPRYQVTQFGKPVTLSCSQTLNHNVMYWYQQKSSQAPKLLFHYYDKDFNNEADTPDNFQSRRPNTSFCFLDIRSPGLGDTAMYLCATSTSPNTEAFFGQGTRLTVV.

V usage is TRBV7-3 and J usage is TRBJ2-5; D gene uncertain. Trimming cost V 4 bases and J 1 base, with 13 bases left between them. The CDR3 length is 15 residues. Germline loops: CDR1 SGHTA, CDR2 FQGTGA. This CDR3 is CASSSAPLGQETQYF. Written as DNA, the CDR3 is TGTGCCAGCAGCTCAGCTCCCCTCGGCCAAGAGACCCAGTACTTC.

The J gene is TRBJ2-7, the V gene TRBV30; D is undetermined. V lost 2 bases and J 1 base, leaving 12 bases between the germline ends. The germline V gene encodes CDR1 GTSNPN and CDR2 SVGIG (reference sequence). The CDR3 is 14 amino acids. CDR3 nucleotide sequence: TGTGCCTGGAGTACACGAAGGACGTCCTACGAGCAGTACTTC. Protein sequence: CAWSTRRTSYEQYF.

V usage is TRBV29-1 and J usage is TRBJ1-1, with D maybe TRBD1 (6 bases). CDR3 length: 14 amino acids. CDR1 and CDR2 (germline): SQVTM, ANQGSEA. With 7 bases removed from V and 8 bases from J, the gap between germline ends came to 23 bases. The CDR3 region has the DNA TGCAGCGCCTCCCTCGCGGGGGCGCGTACCGAAGCTTTCTTT. It is translated as CSASLAGARTEAFF.

V usage is TRBV28 and J usage is TRBJ2-7; possibly TRBD1 or TRBD2 for D (5 bases each). The CDR3 extends over 15 amino acids. The V end lost 7 bases, the J end lost 4 bases, and 20 bases lay between the germline ends. Germline-derived CDR1 and CDR2 are MDHEN and SYDVKM. Written as DNA, the CDR3 is TGTGCCAGCATCTCTATTGGGGGAGAGAAGTACGAGCAGTACTTC. This gives the protein CASISIGGEKYEQYF.

The V and J genes are TRBV5-1 and TRBJ2-1; 9 nucleotides line up with TRBD2. The CDR3 extends over 17 amino acids. Germline-derived CDR1 and CDR2 are SGHRS and YFSETQ. The V gene end was trimmed by 0 bases and the J gene end by 0 bases; junction bases not matched to a gene: 4. This CDR3 is CASSLGGTSRSYNEQFF. In DNA, the CDR3 is TGCGCCAGCAGCTTGGGTGGGACTAGCCGCTCCTACAATGAGCAGTTCTTC.

CDR3 in amino acids: CASSLGRTSLLDEQYF. The CDR3 DNA reads TGTGCCAGCAGCTTAGGGAGGACGAGTCTTCTTGACGAGCAGTACTTC. V usage is TRBV7-2 and J usage is TRBJ2-7; possibly TRBD2 for D (5 bases). CDR1 and CDR2 from the germline V gene are SGHTA and FQGNSA. The V end lost 1 base, the J end lost 5 bases, and 18 bases lay between the germline ends. CDR3 length equals 16 residues.

This chain connects TRBV5-3 to TRBJ2-7, with TRBD2 as a possible D gene (6 bases). TRBV5-3 is an ORF, and what it does is uncertain. The CDR3 runs to 21 residues. V lost 1 base and J 0 bases, leaving 29 bases between the germline ends. CDR3 amino acids: CARSLIGVRKKRGNSSYEQYF. As DNA, the CDR3 is TGTGCCAGAAGCTTGATAGGGGTACGGAAGAAACGCGGGAATAGCTCCTACGAGCAGTACTTC.

This chain links TRBV9 with TRBJ1-4; D is perhaps TRBD1 (5 bases). The germline CDR1 and CDR2 sequences are SGDLS and YYNGEE. The CDR3 loop spans 16 amino acids. The V end lost 1 base, the J end lost 4 bases, and 14 bases lay between the germline ends. CDR3 loop: CASSVTYGQGNEKLFF. For the CDR3, the DNA is TGTGCCAGCAGCGTAACCTACGGCCAGGGTAATGAAAAACTGTTTTTT.

Only one count was recorded for this clone. This rearrangement joins TRBV29-1 to TRBJ2-1, with unresolved D. Germline V CDR1 and CDR2: SQVTM, ANQGSEA. This CDR3 is 15 amino acids long. V lost 2 bases, J lost 0 bases, and 11 bases lay in between. In DNA, the CDR3 is TGCAGCGTTGAATCACGGGCGAGCTCCTACAATGAGCAGTTCTTC. It translates to CSVESRASSYNEQFF.

Only a few counts were recorded for this clone. This chain links TRBV5-4 with TRBJ1-2; D not resolved. The CDR3 extends over 14 amino acids. CDR1 and CDR2 from the germline V gene are SGHNT and YYREEE (reference sequence). The germline V and J ends were trimmed by 0 bases and 4 bases, with 10 bases remaining between them. The CDR3 spells CASSLEDGTYGYTF. The CDR3 bases are TGTGCCAGCAGCTTGGAGGACGGTACCTATGGCTACACCTTC.

The J gene is TRBJ2-1, the V gene TRBV29-1; 12 positions agree with TRBD2. The CDR3 totals 15 residues. V was pared by 6 bases and J by 7 bases, with 10 bases of the junction left unmatched. Germline V gene lookup returns CDR1 SQVTM and CDR2 ANQGSEA. CDR3 DNA sequence: TGCAGCGTAACCGGACTAGCGGGGAAAGGGAATGAGCAGTTCTTC. This encodes CSVTGLAGKGNEQFF.

Comment on this clone: Other DNA sequences in the same sample also yield this CDR3. This sequence joins TRBV28 and TRBJ2-1; possible D gene TRBD2, 6 bases. Germline V gives CDR1 MDHEN, CDR2 SYDVKM. V lost 5 bases to trimming and J lost 9 bases, with 11 bases between them. This CDR3 comprises 12 residues. CDR3 in amino acids: CASSLASGEQFF. DNA for the CDR3: TGTGCCAGCAGTCTAGCGAGTGGTGAGCAGTTCTTC.

V and J are TRBV6-1 and TRBJ2-5; D gene ambiguous. There are 15 residues in the CDR3. Trimming shortened V by 3 bases and J by 6 bases, and 17 bases separated the two germline ends. From germline, CDR1 is MNHNS and CDR2 SASEGT. The CDR3 coding sequence is TGTGCCAGCAGTGAGAACGGGCGGAGAAGTCAGACCCAGTACTTC. This gives the protein CASSENGRRSQTQYF.

This chain joins TRBV5-8 and TRBJ1-1; D not resolved. Germline values: CDR1 SGHTS, CDR2 YDEGEE. V was clipped by 3 bases and J by 11 bases, with 11 bases between them. This CDR3 has 11 amino acids. CDR3 nucleotides: TGTGCCAGCAGCTCCGTAACAAGGGCTTTCTTT. Translated, it gives CASSSVTRAFF.

The V call is TRBV30, the J call TRBJ2-7; a possible D gene is TRBD1 (6 bases). In germline, CDR1 is GTSNPN, CDR2 SVGIG (reference sequence). V shed 3 bases and J shed 5 bases, with 17 bases lying between them. The CDR3 runs to 14 residues. CDR3 amino acids: CAWRAQGFIHEQYF. The DNA for the CDR3 is TGTGCCTGGAGGGCCCAGGGGTTCATCCACGAGCAGTACTTC.

The chain recombines TRBV28 with TRBJ1-1, with D uncertain. This CDR3 spans 13 amino acids. The germline V and J ends were trimmed by 6 bases and 8 bases, with 16 bases remaining between them. Per germline, CDR1 MDHEN and CDR2 SYDVKM. The CDR3 is CASRPFSNIEAFF. The CDR3 nucleotides read TGTGCCAGCAGGCCTTTCTCCAACATCGAAGCTTTCTTT.

The chain joins TRBV29-1 to TRBJ2-7; D might be TRBD1 (5 bases). CDR1 is SQVTM and CDR2 is ANQGSEA in the germline V gene. The CDR3 runs 15 residues. The ends were cut back, 2 bases at V and 0 bases at J, with 14 bases in the middle. The CDR3 loop reads CSVENSWGSSYEQYF. DNA of the CDR3: TGCAGCGTTGAAAATTCATGGGGCAGCTCCTACGAGCAGTACTTC.

V is TRBV2 and J is TRBJ1-3; possible D gene TRBD1, 5 bases. CDR1 and CDR2 (germline): SNHLY, FYNNEI. Trimming cost V 6 bases and J 7 bases, with 10 bases left between them. There are 12 residues in the CDR3. The CDR3 DNA follows: TGTGCCAGCAGCTCAGGGAAGAACACCATATATTTT. Protein product: CASSSGKNTIYF.

The chain couples TRBV7-9 to TRBJ1-1; D remains ambiguous. This CDR3 region has 13 residues. Trimming shortened V by 4 bases and J by 0 bases, and 6 bases separated the two germline ends. Germline V gives CDR1 SEHNR, CDR2 FQNEAQ (reference sequence). The CDR3 DNA is TGTGCCAGCAGCTCCCAGCTGAACACTGAAGCTTTCTTT. Translating it yields CASSSQLNTEAFF.

This CDR3 is CASERTGELFF. Here the CDR3 DNA reads TGTGCCTCAGAGCGCACCGGGGAGCTGTTTTTT. The rearrangement links TRBV2 to TRBJ2-2; D unresolved. Germline CDR1 SNHLY, CDR2 FYNNEI. CDR3 length: 11 residues. Trimming removed 11 bases from V and 4 bases from J, with 8 bases in between. Complete variable domain (other parts from reference TRBV2 and TRBJ2-2): EPEVTQTPSHQVTQMGQEVILRCVPISNHLYFYWYRQILGQKVEFLVSFYNNEISEKSEIFDDQFSVERPDGSNFTLKIRSTKLEDSAMYFCASERTGELFFGEGSRLTVL.